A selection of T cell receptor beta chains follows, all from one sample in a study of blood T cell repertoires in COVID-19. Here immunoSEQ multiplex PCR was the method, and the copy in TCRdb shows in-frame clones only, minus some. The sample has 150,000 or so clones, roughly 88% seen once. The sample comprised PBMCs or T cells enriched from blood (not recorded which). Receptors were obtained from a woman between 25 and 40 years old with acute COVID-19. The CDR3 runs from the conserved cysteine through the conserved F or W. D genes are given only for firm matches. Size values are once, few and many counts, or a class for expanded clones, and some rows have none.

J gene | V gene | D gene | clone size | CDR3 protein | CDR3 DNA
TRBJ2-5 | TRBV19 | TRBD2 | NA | CASSRSSAGEETQYF | TGTGCCAGTAGTAGGTCATCCGCGGGGGAGGAGACCCAGTACTTC
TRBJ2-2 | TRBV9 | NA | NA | CASTSRSNTGELFF | TGTGCCAGCACGTCCCGGTCGAACACCGGGGAGCTGTTTTTT
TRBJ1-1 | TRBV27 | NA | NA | CASSLYRLSTEAFF | TGTGCCAGCAGTTTATACAGGCTCAGCACTGAAGCTTTCTTT
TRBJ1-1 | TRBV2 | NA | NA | CASSEGGAGLNTEAFF | TGTGCCAGCAGTGAGGGCGGGGCAGGACTGAACACTGAAGCTTTCTTT
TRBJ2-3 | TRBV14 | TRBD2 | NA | CASSLSGRAGDTQYF | TGTGCCAGCAGCCTTAGCGGGAGGGCCGGGGATACGCAGTATTTT
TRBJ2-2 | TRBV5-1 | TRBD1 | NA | CASSLGQGTGELFF | TGCGCCAGCAGCCTCGGACAGGGAACCGGGGAGCTGTTTTTT
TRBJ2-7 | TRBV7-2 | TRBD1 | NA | CASSQPGQSYEQYF | TGTGCCAGCAGCCAGCCGGGACAGAGCTACGAGCAGTACTTC
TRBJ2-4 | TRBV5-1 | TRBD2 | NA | CASSPGWAGGPKNIQYF | TGCGCCAGCAGCCCGGGCTGGGCGGGAGGGCCTAAAAACATTCAGTACTTC
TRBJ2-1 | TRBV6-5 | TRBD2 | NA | CASSPLAGYYEQFF | TGTGCCAGCAGTCCCTTAGCGGGATACTATGAGCAGTTCTTC
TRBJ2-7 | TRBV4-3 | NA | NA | CASSLVQSTYEQYF | TGCGCCAGCAGCCTTGTACAGAGTACCTACGAGCAGTACTTC
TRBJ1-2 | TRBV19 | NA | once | CASSIRQVHGYTF | TGTGCCAGTAGTATCCGACAGGTCCATGGCTACACCTTC
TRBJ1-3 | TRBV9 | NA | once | CASSLILGSGNTIYF | TGTGCCAGCAGCCTCATTCTCGGCTCTGGAAACACCATATATTTT
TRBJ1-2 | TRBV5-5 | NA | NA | CASSLGYNYGYTF | TGTGCCAGCAGCTTGGGCTACAACTATGGCTACACCTTC
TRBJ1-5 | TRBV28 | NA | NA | CASSFLYSNQPQHF | TGTGCCAGCAGTTTTTTGTATAGCAATCAGCCCCAGCATTTT
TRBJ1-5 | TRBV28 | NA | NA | CASSLYGYRSLGDQPQHF | TGTGCCAGCAGTTTATATGGGTACAGGTCTCTTGGAGATCAGCCCCAGCATTTT
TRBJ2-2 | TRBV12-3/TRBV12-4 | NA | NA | CASSSFSGELFF | TGTGCCAGCAGTTCCTTTTCCGGGGAGCTGTTTTTT
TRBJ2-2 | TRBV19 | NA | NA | CASRTGLNTGELFF | TGTGCCAGCCGAACAGGGCTGAACACCGGGGAGCTGTTTTTT
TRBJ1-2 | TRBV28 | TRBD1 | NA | CGSHTSGGGYTF | TGTGGCAGCCATACTTCAGGGGGTGGCTACACCTTC
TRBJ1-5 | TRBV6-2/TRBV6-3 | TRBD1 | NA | CASSDRVQPQHF | TGTGCCAGCAGTGACAGGGTTCAGCCCCAGCATTTT
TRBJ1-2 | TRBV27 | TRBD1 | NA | CASRNRGTAYTF | TGTGCCAGCAGGAACAGGGGCACCGCCTACACCTTC
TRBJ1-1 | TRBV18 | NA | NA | CASSRDGSSNTEAFF | TGTGCCAGCTCCCGGGACGGGAGTTCGAACACTGAAGCTTTCTTT
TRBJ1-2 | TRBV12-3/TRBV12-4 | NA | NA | CASTFGINYGYTF | TGTGCCAGCACCTTCGGGATAAACTATGGCTACACCTTC
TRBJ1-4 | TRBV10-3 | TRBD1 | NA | CAISDGQGYEKLFF | TGTGCCATCAGTGACGGACAGGGTTATGAAAAACTGTTTTTT
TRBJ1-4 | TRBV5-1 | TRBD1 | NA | CASSLAGGAEKLFF | TGCGCCAGCAGCTTGGCAGGGGGTGCCGAAAAACTGTTTTTT
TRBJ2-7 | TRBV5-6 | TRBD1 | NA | CASSFRDSRYEQYF | TGTGCCAGCAGCTTCCGGGACAGTCGCTACGAGCAGTACTTC
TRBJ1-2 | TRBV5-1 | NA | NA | CASSLSVANYGYTF | TGCGCCAGCAGCCTGTCTGTGGCAAACTATGGCTACACCTTC
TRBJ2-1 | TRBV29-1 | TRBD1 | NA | CSAWTGEANEQFF | TGCAGCGCTTGGACAGGGGAAGCCAATGAGCAGTTCTTC
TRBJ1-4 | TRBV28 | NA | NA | CASSRSGWYFNEKLFF | TGTGCCAGCAGTAGAAGCGGATGGTACTTTAATGAAAAACTGTTTTTT
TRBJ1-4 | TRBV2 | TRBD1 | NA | CASTTDRGVEKLFF | TGTGCCAGCACAACGGACAGGGGGGTAGAAAAACTGTTTTTT
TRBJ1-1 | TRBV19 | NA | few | CASSTGDYYAEAFF | TGTGCCAGTAGTACAGGGGATTATTACGCTGAAGCTTTCTTT
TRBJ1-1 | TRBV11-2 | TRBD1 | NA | CASSLGQGGTEAFF | TGTGCCAGCAGCTTAGGACAGGGCGGCACTGAAGCTTTCTTT
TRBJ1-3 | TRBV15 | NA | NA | CATSRGDISSGNTIYF | TGTGCCACCAGCAGAGGGGACATAAGCTCTGGAAACACCATATATTTT
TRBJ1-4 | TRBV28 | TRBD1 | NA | CASSSRQGALGEKLFF | TGTGCCAGCAGTTCTAGACAGGGGGCTTTGGGTGAAAAACTGTTTTTT
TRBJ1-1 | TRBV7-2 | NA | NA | CASSKEMNTEAFF | TGTGCCAGCAGCAAAGAGATGAACACTGAAGCTTTCTTT
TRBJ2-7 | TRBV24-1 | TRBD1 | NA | CATSDSDRGGDEQYF | TGTGCCACCAGTGATTCTGACAGGGGCGGAGACGAGCAGTACTTC
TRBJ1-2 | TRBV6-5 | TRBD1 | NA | CASSRAGQAYGYTF | TGTGCCAGCAGTCGAGCGGGACAGGCGTATGGCTACACCTTC
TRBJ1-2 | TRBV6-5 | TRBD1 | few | CASTVGQAYGYTF | TGTGCCAGCACGGTCGGACAGGCCTATGGCTACACCTTC
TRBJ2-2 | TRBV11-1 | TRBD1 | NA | CASSLPGQVNTGELFF | TGTGCCAGCAGCCTACCGGGACAGGTGAACACCGGGGAGCTGTTTTTT
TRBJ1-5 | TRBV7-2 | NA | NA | CASSLISNQPQHF | TGTGCCAGCAGCTTAATCAGTAATCAGCCCCAGCATTTT
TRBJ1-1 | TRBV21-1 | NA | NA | CASSRLTGALLNTEAFF | TGTGCCAGCAGCAGGTTGACAGGGGCCCTCCTGAACACTGAAGCTTTCTTT
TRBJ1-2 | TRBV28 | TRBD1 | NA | CASSLGTEGDYGYTF | TGTGCCAGCAGTCTCGGGACAGAGGGAGACTATGGCTACACCTTC
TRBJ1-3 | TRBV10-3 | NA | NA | CAIRASQDTIYF | TGTGCCATCAGGGCATCACAGGACACCATATATTTT
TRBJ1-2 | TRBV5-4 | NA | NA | CASSLGPGRANYGYTF | TGTGCCAGCAGCTTGGGTCCGGGCAGGGCCAACTATGGCTACACCTTC